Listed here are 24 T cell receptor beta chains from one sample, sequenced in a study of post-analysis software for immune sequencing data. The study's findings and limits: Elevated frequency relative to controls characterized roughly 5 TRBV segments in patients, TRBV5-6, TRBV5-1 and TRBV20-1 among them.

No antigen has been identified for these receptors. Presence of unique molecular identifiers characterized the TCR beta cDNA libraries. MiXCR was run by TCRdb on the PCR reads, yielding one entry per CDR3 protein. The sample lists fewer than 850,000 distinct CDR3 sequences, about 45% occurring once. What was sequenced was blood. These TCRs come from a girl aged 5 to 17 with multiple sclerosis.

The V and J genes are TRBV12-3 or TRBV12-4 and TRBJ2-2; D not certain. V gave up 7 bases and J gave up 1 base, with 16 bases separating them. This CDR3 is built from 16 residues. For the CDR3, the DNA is TGTGCCAGCACCCCTGGGAAAGTCCTGAACACCGGGGAGCTGTTTTTT. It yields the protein CASTPGKVLNTGELFF.

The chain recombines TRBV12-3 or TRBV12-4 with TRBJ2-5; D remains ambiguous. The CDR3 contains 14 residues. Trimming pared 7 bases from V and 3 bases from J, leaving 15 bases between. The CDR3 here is CASIVLVGEETQYF. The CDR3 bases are TGTGCCAGCATCGTCCTAGTGGGTGAAGAGACCCAGTACTTC.

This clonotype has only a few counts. CDR3 residues: CSATGLAAYNEQFF. For the CDR3, the DNA is TGCAGTGCTACCGGACTAGCGGCCTACAATGAGCAGTTCTTC. The rearrangement uses TRBV20-1 and TRBJ2-1, with TRBD2 matching 10 bases. CDR3 length: 14 amino acids. CDR1 and CDR2 (germline): DFQATT, SNEGSKA (reference sequence). Trimming took 4 bases from V and 2 from J; bases not matched to a gene: 2.

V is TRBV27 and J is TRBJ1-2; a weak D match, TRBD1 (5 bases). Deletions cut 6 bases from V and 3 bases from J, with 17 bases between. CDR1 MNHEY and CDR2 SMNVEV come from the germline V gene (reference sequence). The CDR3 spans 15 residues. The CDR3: CASRLFSGGDYGYTF. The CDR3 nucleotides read TGTGCCAGCAGACTTTTTTCCGGGGGGGACTATGGCTACACCTTC.

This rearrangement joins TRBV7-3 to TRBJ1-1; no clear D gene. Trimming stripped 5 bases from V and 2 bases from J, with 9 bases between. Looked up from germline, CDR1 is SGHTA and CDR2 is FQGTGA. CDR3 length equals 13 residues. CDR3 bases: TGTGCCAGCAGCCAATTACGAAACACTGAAGCTTTCTTT. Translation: CASSQLRNTEAFF.

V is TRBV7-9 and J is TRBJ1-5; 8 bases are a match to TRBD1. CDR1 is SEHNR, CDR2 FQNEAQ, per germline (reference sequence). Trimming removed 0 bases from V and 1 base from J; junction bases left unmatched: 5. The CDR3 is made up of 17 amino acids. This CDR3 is CASSLAQDRESNQPQHF. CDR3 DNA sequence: TGTGCCAGCAGCTTAGCGCAGGACAGGGAAAGCAATCAGCCCCAGCATTTT.

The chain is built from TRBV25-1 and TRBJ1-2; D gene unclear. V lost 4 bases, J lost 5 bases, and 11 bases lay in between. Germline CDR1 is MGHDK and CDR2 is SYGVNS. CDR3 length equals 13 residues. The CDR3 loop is CASSGVEGYGYTF. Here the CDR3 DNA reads TGTGCCAGCAGTGGAGTCGAAGGGTATGGCTACACCTTC.

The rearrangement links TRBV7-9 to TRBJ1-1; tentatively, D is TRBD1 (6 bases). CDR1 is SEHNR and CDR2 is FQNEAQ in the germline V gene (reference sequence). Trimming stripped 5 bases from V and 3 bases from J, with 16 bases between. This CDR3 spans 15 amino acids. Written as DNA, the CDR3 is TGTGCCAGCAGCCCAATGCAGGGGAAGGACACTGAAGCTTTCTTT. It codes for CASSPMQGKDTEAFF.

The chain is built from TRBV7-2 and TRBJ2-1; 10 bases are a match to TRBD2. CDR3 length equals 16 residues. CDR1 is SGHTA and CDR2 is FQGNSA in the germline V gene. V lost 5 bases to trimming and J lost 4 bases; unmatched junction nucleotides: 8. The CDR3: CASSPDGTSVYNEQFF. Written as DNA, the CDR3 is TGTGCCAGCAGCCCCGACGGGACTAGCGTATACAATGAGCAGTTCTTC.

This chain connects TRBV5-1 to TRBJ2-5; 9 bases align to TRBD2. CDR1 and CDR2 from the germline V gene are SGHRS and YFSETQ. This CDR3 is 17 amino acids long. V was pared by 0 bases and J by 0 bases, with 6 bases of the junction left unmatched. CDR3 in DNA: TGCGCCAGCAGCTTGGTAGCTAGCGGGGCCCACCAAGAGACCCAGTACTTC. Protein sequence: CASSLVASGAHQETQYF.

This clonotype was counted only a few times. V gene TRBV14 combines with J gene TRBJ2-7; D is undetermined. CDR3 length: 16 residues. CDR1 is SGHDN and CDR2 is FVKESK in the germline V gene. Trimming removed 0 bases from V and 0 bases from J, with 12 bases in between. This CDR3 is CASSQDRAAHSYEQYF. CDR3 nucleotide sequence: TGTGCCAGCAGCCAAGATCGGGCGGCCCACTCCTACGAGCAGTACTTC.

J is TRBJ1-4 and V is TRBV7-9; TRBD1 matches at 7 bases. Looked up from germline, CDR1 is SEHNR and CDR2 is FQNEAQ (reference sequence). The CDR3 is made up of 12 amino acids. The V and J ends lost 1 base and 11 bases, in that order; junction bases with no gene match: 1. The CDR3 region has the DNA TGTGCCAGCAGCTTAGACAGGGGTAAACTGTTTTTT. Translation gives CASSLDRGKLFF.

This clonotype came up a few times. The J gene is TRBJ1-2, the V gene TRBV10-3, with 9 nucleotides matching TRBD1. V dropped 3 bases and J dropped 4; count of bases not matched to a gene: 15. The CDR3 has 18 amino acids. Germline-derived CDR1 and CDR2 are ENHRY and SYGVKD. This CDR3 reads CAISEDRGKQVRPYGYTF. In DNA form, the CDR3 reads TGTGCCATCAGTGAAGACAGGGGGAAACAGGTTCGTCCCTATGGCTACACCTTC.

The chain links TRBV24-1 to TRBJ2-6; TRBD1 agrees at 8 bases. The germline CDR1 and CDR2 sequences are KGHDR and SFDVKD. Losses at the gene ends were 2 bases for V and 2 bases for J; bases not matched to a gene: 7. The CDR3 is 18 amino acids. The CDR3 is CATSDSGQGLTGANVLTF. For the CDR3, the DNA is TGTGCCACCAGTGATTCAGGACAGGGCCTCACTGGGGCCAACGTCCTGACTTTC.

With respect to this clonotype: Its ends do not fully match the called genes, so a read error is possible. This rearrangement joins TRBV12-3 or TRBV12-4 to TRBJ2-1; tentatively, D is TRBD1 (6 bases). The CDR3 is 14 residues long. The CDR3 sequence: CASSFLGAYNVQFF. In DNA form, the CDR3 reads TGTGCCAGCAGTTTTCTGGGGGCCTACAATGTGCAGTTCTTC.

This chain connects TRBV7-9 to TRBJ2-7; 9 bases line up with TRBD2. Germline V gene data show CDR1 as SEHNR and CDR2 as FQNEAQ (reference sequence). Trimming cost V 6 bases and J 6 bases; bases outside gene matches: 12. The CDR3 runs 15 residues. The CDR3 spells CASSTTGTSSLEQYF. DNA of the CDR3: TGTGCCAGCAGTACCACCGGGACTAGCAGTCTCGAGCAGTACTTC. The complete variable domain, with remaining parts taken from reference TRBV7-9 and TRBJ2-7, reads DTGVSQNPRHKITKRGQNVTFRCDPISEHNRLYWYRQTLGQGPEFLTYFQNEAQLEKSRLLSDRFSAERPKGSFSTLEIQRTEQGDSAMYLCASSTTGTSSLEQYFGPGTRLTVT.

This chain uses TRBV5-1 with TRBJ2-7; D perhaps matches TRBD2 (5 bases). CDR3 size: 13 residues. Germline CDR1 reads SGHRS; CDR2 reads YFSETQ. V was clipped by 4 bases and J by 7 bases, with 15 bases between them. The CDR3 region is CASSEPGREEQYF. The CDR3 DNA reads TGCGCCAGCAGCGAGCCCGGCCGGGAAGAGCAGTACTTC.

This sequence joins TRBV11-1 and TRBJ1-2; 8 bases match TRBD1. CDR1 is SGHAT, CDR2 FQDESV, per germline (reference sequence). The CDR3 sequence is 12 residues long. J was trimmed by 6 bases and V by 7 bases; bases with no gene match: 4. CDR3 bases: TGTGCCAGCACCGGACAGGGTAATGGCTACACCTTC. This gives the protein CASTGQGNGYTF.

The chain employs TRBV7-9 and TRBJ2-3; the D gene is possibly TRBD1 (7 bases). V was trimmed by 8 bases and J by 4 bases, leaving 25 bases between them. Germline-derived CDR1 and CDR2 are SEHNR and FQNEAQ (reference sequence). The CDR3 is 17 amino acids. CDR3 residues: CASRPWDPTGRPDTQYF. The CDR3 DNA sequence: TGTGCCAGCCGCCCCTGGGACCCGACAGGGAGGCCAGATACGCAGTATTTT.

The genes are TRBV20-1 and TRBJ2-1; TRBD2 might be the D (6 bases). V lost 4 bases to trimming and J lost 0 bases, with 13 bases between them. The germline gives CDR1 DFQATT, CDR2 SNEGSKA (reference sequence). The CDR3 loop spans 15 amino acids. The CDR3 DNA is TGCAGTGCTAAAATAGCGGCCAGCTCCTACAATGAGCAGTTCTTC. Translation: CSAKIAASSYNEQFF.

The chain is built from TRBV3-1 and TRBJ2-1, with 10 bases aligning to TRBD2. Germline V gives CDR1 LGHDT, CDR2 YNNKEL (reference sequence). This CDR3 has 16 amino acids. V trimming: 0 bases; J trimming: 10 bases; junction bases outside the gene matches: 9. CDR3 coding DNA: TGTGCCAGCAGCCAAGATCTTCTAGCGGGAGCCTACGAGCAGTTCTTC. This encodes CASSQDLLAGAYEQFF.

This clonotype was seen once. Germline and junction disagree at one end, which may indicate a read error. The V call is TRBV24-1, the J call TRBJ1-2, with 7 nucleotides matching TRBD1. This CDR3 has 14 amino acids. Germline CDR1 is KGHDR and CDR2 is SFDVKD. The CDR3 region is CATSNRGSNYGYIF. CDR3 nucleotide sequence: TGTGCCACCTCGAACAGGGGATCTAACTATGGCTACATCTTC.

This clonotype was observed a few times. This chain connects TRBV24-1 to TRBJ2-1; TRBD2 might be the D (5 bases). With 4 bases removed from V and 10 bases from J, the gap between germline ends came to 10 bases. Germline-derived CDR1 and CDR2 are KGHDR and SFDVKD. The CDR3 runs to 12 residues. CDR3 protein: CATSDLDYEQFF. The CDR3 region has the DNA TGTGCCACCAGTGACCTCGACTACGAGCAGTTCTTC.

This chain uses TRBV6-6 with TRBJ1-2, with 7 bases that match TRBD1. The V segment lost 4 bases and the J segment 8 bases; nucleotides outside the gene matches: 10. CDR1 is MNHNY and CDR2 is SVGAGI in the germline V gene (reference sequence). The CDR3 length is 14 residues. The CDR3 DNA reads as TGTGCCAGCAGTTTTATCGACAGGGATAACGGCTACACCTTC. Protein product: CASSFIDRDNGYTF.